These 5 T cell receptor beta chains originate from one sample sequenced in a study of early T cells in non-severe SARS-CoV-2 infection (TCRdb year 2021). Library method: 5' RACE. Sequencing was carried out with a NextSeq 500. TCRdb handled the public reads itself, with Q25 trimming in fastp and clone calling in MiXCR, and kept productive beta chains. Identical CDR3 proteins give one entry, which carries the most common genes and DNA. The sample records tens of thousands of distinct CDR3 sequences, under 8% of which are singletons. Of the sample, less than 6% falls within the top ten clones. The specimen sequenced was whole blood. The receptors originated from an adult who was a healthcare worker with PCR-confirmed SARS-CoV-2 infection or an uninfected control (not recorded which).

The rearrangement joins TRBV28 to TRBJ2-7; 8 bases align to TRBD1. After removal of 5 bases from V and 6 bases from J, the junction contained 9 bases not matched to a gene. Germline V gene lookup returns CDR1 MDHEN and CDR2 SYDVKM. The CDR3 has 14 amino acids. The CDR3 is CASSLGDRRIEQYF. In nucleotides, the CDR3 is TGTGCCAGCAGTCTTGGGGACAGGCGGATCGAGCAGTACTTC.

This chain links TRBV4-3 with TRBJ2-5, with 7 bases matching TRBD2. The V gene end was trimmed by 11 bases and the J gene end by 5 bases; junction bases not matched to a gene: 11. The CDR3 totals 13 residues. CDR1 is LGHNA, CDR2 YSLEER, per germline. CDR3 amino acids: CAPSGSGKETQYF. CDR3 in DNA: TGCGCCCCCTCAGGGAGCGGGAAGGAGACCCAGTACTTC.

In its sample, this clonotype was seen many times. An end of the junction differs from the germline gene, which may be a read error. The chain joins TRBV18 to TRBJ1-2; D unclear. This CDR3 spans 13 amino acids. Per germline, CDR1 KGHSH and CDR2 LQKENI. The chain's CDR3 is CASSAPQPTGYTF. The DNA for the CDR3 is TGTGCCAGCTCAGCACCGCAGCCTACCGGCTACACCTTC.

In this sample, this clonotype turned up a few times. The chain couples TRBV7-3 to TRBJ1-1; D not resolved. This CDR3 region has 15 residues. Germline loops: CDR1 SGHTA, CDR2 FQGTGA. V was clipped by 1 base and J by 1 base, with 10 bases between them. This CDR3 reads CASSLRPAGNTEAFF. The DNA for the CDR3 is TGTGCCAGCAGCTTAAGACCCGCTGGGAACACTGAAGCTTTCTTT.

Turning to this clonotype: This may be a read error, as it is one base from a much larger clone. The chain employs TRBV10-1 and TRBJ2-2; the D is unclear. The CDR3 consists of 13 residues. CDR1 is WNHNN, CDR2 SYGVQD, per germline (reference sequence). The DNA for the CDR3 is TGCGCCAGCAGTAAGTCTTTCCCCGGGGAGCTGTTTTTT. Translated, it gives CASSKSFPGELFF.